This TCR beta chain was recorded in a study of shared clonotypes between healthy human individuals. Study-level points and caveats: The study found lower generation probabilities in non-shared clonotypes than in those shared by all four donors. It was anticipated that sequencing depth would influence how many clonotypes donors shared.

Of note for this clone: Its antigen remains unidentified.

With V trimmed by 4 bases and J by 5 bases, 3 bases remained unmatched. The CDR3 totals 14 residues. Germline V gene sequence: CDR1 SGHTA, CDR2 FQGNSA. TCRdb keeps only in-frame clones here, not all; method: immunoSEQ multiplex PCR. The table shows a few million clones, with approximately 94% occurring only once. Sequencing was carried out using naive CD4+ T cells sorted from blood. Specified subset: CD45RA+ positively selected. This receptor was taken from a man aged 18-30 years in good health. The chain combines TRBV7-2 with TRBJ2-3; 10 bases line up with TRBD2. The CDR3 here is CASSSSGRIDTQYF. The CDR3 coding sequence is TGTGCCAGCAGCTCTAGCGGGAGAATAGATACGCAGTATTTT.